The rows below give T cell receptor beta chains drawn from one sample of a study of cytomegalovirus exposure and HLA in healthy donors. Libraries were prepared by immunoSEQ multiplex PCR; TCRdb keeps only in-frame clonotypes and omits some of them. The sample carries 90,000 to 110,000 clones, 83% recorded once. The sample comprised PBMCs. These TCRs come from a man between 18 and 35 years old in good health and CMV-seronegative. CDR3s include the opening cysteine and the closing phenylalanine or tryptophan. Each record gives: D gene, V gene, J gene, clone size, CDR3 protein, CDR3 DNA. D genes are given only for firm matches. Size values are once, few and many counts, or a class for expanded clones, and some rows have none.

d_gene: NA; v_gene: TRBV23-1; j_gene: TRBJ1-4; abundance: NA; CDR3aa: CASSVTGTTNEKLFF; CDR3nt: TGCGCCAGCAGTGTAACCGGGACAACTAATGAAAAACTGTTTTTT
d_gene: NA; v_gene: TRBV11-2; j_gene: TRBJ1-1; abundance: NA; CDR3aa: CASSLAQGVTEAFF; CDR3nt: TGTGCCAGCAGTCTAGCGCAGGGCGTCACTGAAGCTTTCTTT
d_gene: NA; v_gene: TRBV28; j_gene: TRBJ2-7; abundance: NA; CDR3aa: CASSSITEQYF; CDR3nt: TGTGCCAGCAGTTCTATTACCGAGCAGTACTTC
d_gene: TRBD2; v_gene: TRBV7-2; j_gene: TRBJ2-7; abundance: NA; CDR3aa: CASSSLAGGREQYF; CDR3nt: TGTGCCAGCAGCTCGTTAGCGGGAGGGAGGGAGCAGTACTTC
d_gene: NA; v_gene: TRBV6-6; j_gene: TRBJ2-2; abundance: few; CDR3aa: CASSYPSGELFF; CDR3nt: TGTGCCAGCAGTTACCCATCCGGGGAGCTGTTTTTT
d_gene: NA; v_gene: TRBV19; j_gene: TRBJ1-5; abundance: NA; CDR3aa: CASSIAIQISDQPQHF; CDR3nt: TGTGCCAGTAGTATAGCAATTCAAATTTCGGATCAGCCCCAGCATTTT
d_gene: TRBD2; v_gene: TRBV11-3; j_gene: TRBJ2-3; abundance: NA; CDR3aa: CASSLGPASGRPSTDTQYF; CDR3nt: TGTGCCAGCAGCTTAGGGCCCGCTAGCGGGAGGCCCAGCACAGATACGCAGTATTTT
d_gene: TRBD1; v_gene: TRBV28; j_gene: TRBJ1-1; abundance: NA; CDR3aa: CASSPSRTGGTEAFF; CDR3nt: TGTGCCAGCAGTCCGTCGCGGACAGGGGGGACTGAAGCTTTCTTT
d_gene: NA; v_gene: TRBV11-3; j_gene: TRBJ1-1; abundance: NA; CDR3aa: CASSLGRGNTEAFF; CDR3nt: TGTGCCAGCAGCTTAGGGAGGGGAAACACTGAAGCTTTCTTT
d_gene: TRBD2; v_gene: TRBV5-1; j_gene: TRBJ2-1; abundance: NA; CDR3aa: CASSLGTSGRGSYNEQFF; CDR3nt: TGCGCCAGCAGCTTGGGGACTAGCGGTAGAGGCTCCTACAATGAGCAGTTCTTC
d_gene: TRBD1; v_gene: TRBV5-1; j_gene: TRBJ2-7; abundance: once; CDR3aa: CASSFDRVTYEQYF; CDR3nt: TGCGCCAGCAGCTTCGACAGGGTGACCTACGAGCAGTACTTC
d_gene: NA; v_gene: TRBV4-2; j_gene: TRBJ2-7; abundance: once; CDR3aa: CASSQYGESYEQYF; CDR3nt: TGTGCCAGCAGCCAATACGGGGAGTCCTACGAGCAGTACTTC
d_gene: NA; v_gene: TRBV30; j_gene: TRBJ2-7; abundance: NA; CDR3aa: CAWSQGISYEQYF; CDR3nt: TGTGCCTGGAGTCAGGGTATCTCCTACGAGCAGTACTTC
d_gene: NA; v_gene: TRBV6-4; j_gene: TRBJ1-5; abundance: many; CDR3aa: CASSFSADSNQPQHF; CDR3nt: TGTGCCAGCAGTTTCTCCGCAGACTCTAATCAGCCCCAGCATTTT
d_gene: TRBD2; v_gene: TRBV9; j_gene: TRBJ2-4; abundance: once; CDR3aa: CASSVAAGGPNIQYF; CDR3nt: TGTGCCAGCAGCGTAGCTGCGGGAGGGCCGAACATTCAGTACTTC
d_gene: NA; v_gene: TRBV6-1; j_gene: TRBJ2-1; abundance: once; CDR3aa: CASRDRYNEQFF; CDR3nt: TGTGCCAGCAGAGACAGGTACAATGAGCAGTTCTTC
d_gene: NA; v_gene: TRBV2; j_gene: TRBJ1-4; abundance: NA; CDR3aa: CASSAAGIEKLFF; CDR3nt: TGTGCCAGCAGTGCGGCAGGCATTGAAAAACTGTTTTTT
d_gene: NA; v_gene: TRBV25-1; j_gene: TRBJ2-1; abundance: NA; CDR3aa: CASSDDQGSYNEQFF; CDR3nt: TGTGCCAGCAGTGATGACCAGGGGTCCTACAATGAGCAGTTCTTC
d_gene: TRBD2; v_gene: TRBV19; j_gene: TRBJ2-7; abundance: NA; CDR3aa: CASSMTSRYEQYF; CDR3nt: TGTGCCAGTAGTATGACTAGCAGGTACGAGCAGTACTTC
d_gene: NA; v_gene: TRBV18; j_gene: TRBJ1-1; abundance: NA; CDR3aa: CASSPPQTWTPSTTAFF; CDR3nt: TGTGCCAGCTCACCACCTCAAACTTGGACACCGAGTACTACAGCTTTCTTT
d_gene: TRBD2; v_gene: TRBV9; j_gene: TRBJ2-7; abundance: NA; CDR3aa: CASSVGTSGSYEQYF; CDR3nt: TGTGCCAGCAGCGTTGGGACTAGCGGGAGTTACGAGCAGTACTTC
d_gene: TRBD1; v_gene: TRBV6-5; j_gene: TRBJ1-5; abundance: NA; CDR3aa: CASSPSDREWQPQHF; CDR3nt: TGTGCCAGCAGTCCCAGTGACAGGGAATGGCAGCCCCAGCATTTT
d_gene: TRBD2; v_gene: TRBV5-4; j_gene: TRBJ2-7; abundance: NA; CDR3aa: CASSFSTSGRSYEQYF; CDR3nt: TGTGCCAGCAGCTTCAGCACTAGCGGGAGGTCCTACGAGCAGTACTTC
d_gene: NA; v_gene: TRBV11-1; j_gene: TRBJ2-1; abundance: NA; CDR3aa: CASGPRGNEQFF; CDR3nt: TGTGCCAGCGGTCCGCGAGGCAATGAGCAGTTCTTC
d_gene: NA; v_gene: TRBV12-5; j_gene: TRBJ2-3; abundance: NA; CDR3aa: CASGLGGPGATDTQYF; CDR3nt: TGTGCTAGTGGTTTGGGGGGACCAGGGGCTACGGATACGCAGTATTTT
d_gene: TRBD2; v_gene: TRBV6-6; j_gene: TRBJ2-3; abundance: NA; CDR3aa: CASSRLAVLTDTQYF; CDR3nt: TGTGCCAGCAGCCGACTAGCGGTCCTCACAGATACGCAGTATTTT
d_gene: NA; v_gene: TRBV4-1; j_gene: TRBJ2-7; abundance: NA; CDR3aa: CASSPGSGDEQYF; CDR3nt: TGCGCCAGCAGCCCCGGATCGGGGGACGAGCAGTACTTC
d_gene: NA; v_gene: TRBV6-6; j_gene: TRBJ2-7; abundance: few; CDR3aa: CASSLESGSSYEQYF; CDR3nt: TGTGCCAGCAGTCTCGAAAGCGGAAGCTCCTACGAGCAGTACTTC
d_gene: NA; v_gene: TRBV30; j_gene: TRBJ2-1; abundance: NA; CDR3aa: CAWSARGNEQFF; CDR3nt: TGTGCCTGGAGTGCTAGAGGCAATGAGCAGTTCTTC
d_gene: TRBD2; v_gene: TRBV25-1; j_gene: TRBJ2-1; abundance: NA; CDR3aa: CASARLAAYNEQFF; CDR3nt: TGTGCCAGCGCCAGACTAGCGGCCTACAATGAGCAGTTCTTC